What follows are 18 T cell receptor beta chains derived from one specimen sequenced in a study of shared clonotypes between healthy human individuals. The assay was immunoSEQ multiplex PCR, and TCRdb's table has in-frame clones only and misses some. The sample yields 950,000 to 1,200,000 clones, roughly 80% seen once. The sample comprised memory CD4+ T cells from PBMCs. Regarding subset: CD45RA-negative fraction. These receptor sequences come from a man aged 18 to 29 in good health. Some clones in this sample may be carry-over from other donors' samples.

This clone was observed a few times. CDR3 loop: CASSLDLYSGNTIYF. CDR3 bases: TGTGCCAGCAGCTTAGATCTGTATTCGGGAAACACCATATATTTT. The chain uses TRBV7-8 and TRBJ1-3; the D is unclear. V was pared by 1 base and J by 4 bases, with 11 bases between. From germline, CDR1 is SGHVS and CDR2 FQNEAQ. The CDR3 length is 15 residues.

This clone was detected once. V usage is TRBV6-6 and J usage is TRBJ2-7; D is uncertain. Deletions cut 6 bases from V and 1 base from J, with 13 bases between. Germline lookup yields CDR1 MNHNY and CDR2 SVGAGI (reference sequence). There are 14 residues in the CDR3. The CDR3 DNA sequence: TGTGCCAGCAGCACGGACGGCTTATCCTACGAGCAGTACTTC. Amino acids: CASSTDGLSYEQYF.

The chain links TRBV19 to TRBJ2-7; no reliable D call. The CDR3 is 15 amino acids. Germline-derived CDR1 and CDR2 are LNHDA and SQIVND (reference sequence). With 4 bases removed from V and 1 base from J, the gap between germline ends came to 14 bases. CDR3 loop: CASSRGGSKSYEQYF. CDR3 in DNA: TGTGCCAGTAGTAGAGGCGGAAGCAAATCCTACGAGCAGTACTTC.

The chain employs TRBV6-1 and TRBJ1-5, with a weak D call TRBD1 (5 bases). Germline loops: CDR1 MNHNS, CDR2 SASEGT. V lost 4 bases to trimming and J lost 3 bases, with 16 bases between them. CDR3 length: 16 residues. The CDR3 spells CASSGSAGASNQPQHF. The CDR3 DNA reads as TGTGCCAGCAGTGGCTCCGCTGGGGCGTCCAATCAGCCCCAGCATTTT.

The CDR3 DNA is TGTGCCATCAGTGACACGACTAGCGGGAATAGCAATGAGCAGTTCTTC. The encoded protein is CAISDTTSGNSNEQFF. The genes are TRBV10-3 and TRBJ2-1; 11 nucleotides match TRBD2. The germline CDR1 and CDR2 sequences are ENHRY and SYGVKD. The CDR3 is 16 amino acids. V was clipped by 3 bases and J by 6 bases; unmatched bases: 7.

This clone was seen just once. CDR3 protein: CASSLPGQGAEQYF. The CDR3 DNA reads TGTGCCAGCAGTCTCCCGGGACAGGGTGCCGAGCAGTACTTC. This chain joins TRBV5-6 and TRBJ2-5, with 9 bases identical to TRBD1. The closer fit of TRBJ2-7 to the DNA end suggests the J call may be wrong. CDR1 and CDR2 from the germline V gene are SGHDT and YYEEEE. The CDR3 is 14 residues long.

The V call is TRBV4-2, the J call TRBJ1-1, with TRBD1 as a possible D gene (6 bases). CDR3 length: 15 residues. The V gene lost 1 base and the J gene lost 3 bases, with 12 bases spanning the gap. Germline V lookup: CDR1 LGHNA, CDR2 YNFKEQ. For the CDR3, the DNA is TGTGCCAGCAGCCAAGGGACAGCTTCAGACACTGAAGCTTTCTTT. This codes for CASSQGTASDTEAFF.

This clone was recorded a few times. The J gene is TRBJ2-5, the V gene TRBV19; TRBD1 agrees at 9 bases. Germline-derived CDR1 and CDR2 are LNHDA and SQIVND (reference sequence). The CDR3 sequence is 15 residues long. V lost 4 bases to trimming and J lost 6 bases; unmatched junction nucleotides: 9. The CDR3 reads CASSTAPGQGKTQYF. In nucleotides, the CDR3 is TGTGCCAGTAGTACAGCCCCGGGACAGGGAAAGACCCAGTACTTC.

The chain links TRBV27 to TRBJ2-2, with 15 bases identical to TRBD2. V was pared by 6 bases and J by 4 bases, with 3 bases of the junction left unmatched. This CDR3 region has 16 residues. Per germline, CDR1 MNHEY and CDR2 SMNVEV (reference sequence). This CDR3 reads CASRGLAGGVTGELFF. The CDR3, as DNA: TGTGCCAGCAGGGGACTAGCGGGAGGAGTCACCGGGGAGCTGTTTTTT.

As to this clone: The sample contains more than one DNA sequence encoding this CDR3. The chain recombines TRBV19 with TRBJ1-5, with no clear D. Germline assignment: CDR1 LNHDA and CDR2 SQIVND (reference sequence). The V end was cut by 0 bases, the J end by 5 bases, with 5 bases between. The CDR3 runs to 13 residues. The CDR3 DNA is TGTGCCAGTAGTATAGATCGGGATCAGCCCCAGCATTTT. Amino acid sequence: CASSIDRDQPQHF.

This rearrangement joins TRBV7-8 to TRBJ1-1; unclear D gene. Per the germline V gene, CDR1 is SGHVS and CDR2 is FQNEAQ. The CDR3 extends over 13 amino acids. Between the trimmed V and J ends, which lost 2 bases and 7 bases, there was a span of 11 bases. The CDR3 protein is CASSLYRGGEAFF. In nucleotides, the CDR3 is TGTGCCAGCAGCTTATATCGTGGCGGTGAAGCTTTCTTT.

The rearrangement joins TRBV28 to TRBJ1-5; the match to TRBD1 covers 12 bases. Germline trimming cut 6 bases from V and 3 bases from J; bases unmatched to any gene: 3. The CDR3 is 15 amino acids. CDR1 and CDR2 from the germline V gene are MDHEN and SYDVKM. The CDR3 region has the DNA TGTGCCAGCAGGGGACAGGGGGCTTACAATCAGCCCCAGCATTTT. Translating it yields CASRGQGAYNQPQHF.

The chain carries TRBV28 and TRBJ1-1, with D tentatively TRBD1 (6 bases). V was shortened by 5 bases and J by 3 bases, with 16 bases between the two germline ends. Per germline, CDR1 MDHEN and CDR2 SYDVKM. The CDR3 loop spans 15 amino acids. CDR3 nucleotide sequence: TGTGCCAGCAGTCCTGGGGGGCGGTGGGACACTGAAGCTTTCTTT. Translating gives CASSPGGRWDTEAFF.

The rearrangement joins TRBV29-1 to TRBJ1-1, with unresolved D. From germline, CDR1 is SQVTM and CDR2 ANQGSEA. The CDR3 length is 13 residues. With 7 bases removed from V and 5 bases from J, the gap between germline ends came to 17 bases. The CDR3: CSAGLGERTEAFF. The CDR3 DNA follows: TGCAGCGCGGGGTTAGGTGAGAGGACTGAAGCTTTCTTT.

This clone showed up just once. The chain has TRBV5-1 and TRBJ1-2; TRBD1 might be the D (5 bases). CDR3 length: 15 amino acids. Germline V gene sequence: CDR1 SGHRS, CDR2 YFSETQ. The ends were cut back, 0 bases at V and 2 bases at J, with 11 bases in the middle. The CDR3 nucleotides read TGCGCCAGCAGCTTGGCGGGACCGCAGAACTATGGCTACACCTTC. Residues: CASSLAGPQNYGYTF.

The chain joins TRBV4-1 to TRBJ2-7; tentative D call: TRBD1 (5 bases). V was cut by 4 bases and J by 3 bases, with 13 bases left in between. The V gene's germline CDR1 is MGHRA and CDR2 YSYEKL. There are 14 residues in the CDR3. This CDR3 is CASSLGRDNYEQYF. CDR3 bases: TGCGCCAGCAGCCTCGGCAGGGATAACTACGAGCAGTACTTC.

The chain joins TRBV6-1 to TRBJ2-3; 7 bases are a match to TRBD2. This CDR3 region has 15 residues. The V and J ends lost 2 bases and 6 bases, in that order; junction bases with no gene match: 8. CDR1 is MNHNS, CDR2 SASEGT, per germline. CDR3 amino acids: CASSEFGGRGDTQYF. CDR3 nucleotide sequence: TGTGCCAGCAGTGAATTTGGGGGGAGGGGTGATACGCAGTATTTT.

This clone was counted ten times or more. V gene TRBV7-9 combines with J gene TRBJ2-5, with 10 bases identical to TRBD2. Per germline, CDR1 SEHNR and CDR2 FQNEAQ (reference sequence). There are 15 residues in the CDR3. V gave up 5 bases and J gave up 2 bases; unmatched junction bases: 5. The CDR3 sequence is CASSAGTSAQETQYF. For the CDR3, the DNA is TGTGCCAGCAGCGCCGGGACTAGCGCGCAAGAGACCCAGTACTTC.